This T cell receptor (beta chain) was profiled in a study of T cell clusters in autoimmune cytopenias. Study-wide context: The median distinct TRB clonotype count was about 2,400 per sample, from a median roughly 52,000 reads.

Study-level findings and limits: Functional roles of the in silico T cell clusters still await experimental validation.

Multiplex touch-down PCR amplified TRB using TRB-A and TRB-B pools in one tube. TCRdb reprocessed the multiplex PCR reads; each CDR3 protein has one entry and no DNA is given. The table lists about 8,400 distinct CDR3 sequences. On this clonotype itself: Its target is not known.

This CDR3 is built from 11 residues. About 37,500 genome equivalents of blood DNA were amplified for TRB. Material for sequencing was peripheral blood. This TCR was sampled from a human donor with an autoimmune cytopenia or autoimmune hepatitis (not recorded which). This chain uses TRBV12-3 or TRBV12-4 with TRBJ1-1; there is no DNA to check the TCRdb D call of TRBD1. The CDR3 spells CASSARVEAFF.